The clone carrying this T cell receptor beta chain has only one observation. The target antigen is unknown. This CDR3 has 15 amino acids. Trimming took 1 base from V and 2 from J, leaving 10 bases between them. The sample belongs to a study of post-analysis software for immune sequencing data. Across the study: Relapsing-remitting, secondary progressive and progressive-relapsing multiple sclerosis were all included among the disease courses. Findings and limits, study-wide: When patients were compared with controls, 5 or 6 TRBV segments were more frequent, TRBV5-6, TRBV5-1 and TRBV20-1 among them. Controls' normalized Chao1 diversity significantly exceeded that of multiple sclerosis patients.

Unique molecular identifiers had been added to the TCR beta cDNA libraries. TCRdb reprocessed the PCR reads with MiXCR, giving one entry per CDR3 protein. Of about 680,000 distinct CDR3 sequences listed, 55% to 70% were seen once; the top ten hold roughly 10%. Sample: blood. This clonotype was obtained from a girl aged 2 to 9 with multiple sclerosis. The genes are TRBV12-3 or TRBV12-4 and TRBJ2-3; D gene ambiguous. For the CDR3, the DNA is TGTGCCAGCAGTTTAGGGGGTTCCGTCACAGATACGCAGTATTTT. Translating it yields CASSLGGSVTDTQYF.